This TCR beta chain was recorded in a study of CD4 and CD8 cells across lung adenocarcinoma regions. CDR3 length: 13 residues. The germline CDR1 and CDR2 sequences are SGDLS and YYNGEE. Samples came from patients with localized non-small cell lung adenocarcinoma. TCRdb reanalysed the PCR reads using MiXCR and keeps one entry per CDR3 protein. The sample records about 25,000 distinct CDR3 sequences, 50% to 55% being singletons. The chain couples TRBV9 to TRBJ2-1; unclear D gene. The J call may not be correct, given that the DNA end is closer to TRBJ2-7. This TCR derives from a male donor with lung adenocarcinoma. The CD4 and CD8 labels of this study may be unreliable. Sequences were obtained from CD8+ T cells from the center of a lung tumor. CDR3 residues: CASSVSPAYEQYF. The CDR3 nucleotides read TGTGCCAGCAGCGTAAGTCCCGCCTACGAGCAGTACTTC.